A selection of T cell receptor beta chains follows, all from one sample in a study of T cell responses to AZD1222 COVID-19 vaccine. Sequencing used immunoSEQ multiplex PCR; TCRdb keeps in-frame clones, though not all of them. The table records about 150,000 clones, roughly nine tenths of them present only once. The specimen comprised peripheral blood, sampled on day 0 of MenACWY control vaccination. All receptors come from an adult in good health. Both conserved end residues are part of each CDR3. D genes are given only for firm matches. Clone size is given for some rows only: seen once, a few or many times, or a class if the clone is expanded.

CDR3 length	V gene	clone size	D gene	J gene	CDR3 DNA	CDR3 protein
14	TRBV24-1	-	-	TRBJ1-6	TGTGCCACCAGTGATACAGCTTATAATTCACCCCTCCACTTT	CATSDTAYNSPLHF
13	TRBV19	few	-	TRBJ1-6	TGTGCCAGTAGTGCTGACCGGTATTCACCCCTCCACTTT	CASSADRYSPLHF
15	TRBV27	few	TRBD1	TRBJ1-6	TGTGCCAGCAGGGCCGGGACAGGGGGAATTTCACCCCTCCACTTT	CASRAGTGGISPLHF
15	TRBV18	once	TRBD1	TRBJ2-5	TGTGCCAGCTCACCTGGACAGGGGATCGGGGAGACCCAGTACTTC	CASSPGQGIGETQYF
14	TRBV9	-	TRBD1	TRBJ1-6	TGTGCCAGCAGCTTAGGGACAGCTAATTCACCCCTCCACTTT	CASSLGTANSPLHF
15	TRBV5-1	-	-	TRBJ1-6	TGCGCCAGCAGCTTGGATCAGGCCTATAATTCACCCCTCCACTTT	CASSLDQAYNSPLHF
17	TRBV11-2	-	TRBD2	TRBJ2-3	TGTGCCAGCAGCTTAGGTCCAGCGGGGATGGGGTTCGGGGCGCAGTATTTT	CASSLGPAGMGFGAQYF
16	TRBV7-9	-	-	TRBJ1-2	TGTGCCAGCAGCTCGATAAGGCGAATACCCCTCTATGGCTACACCTTC	CASSSIRRIPLYGYTF
14	TRBV5-1	-	-	TRBJ1-1	TGCGCCAGCAGCCTTATTCGGGGTAACACTGAAGCTTTCTTT	CASSLIRGNTEAFF
16	TRBV3-1/TRBV3-2	-	-	TRBJ2-1	TGTGCCAGCAGCCAAGTGCTAGCTAGCTCCTACAATGAGCAGTTCTTC	CASSQVLASSYNEQFF
15	TRBV6-5	once	TRBD1	TRBJ2-4	TGTGCCAGCAGTAGCCTCCGGGACAGAGAATACATTCAGTACTTC	CASSSLRDREYIQYF
13	TRBV3-1/TRBV3-2	-	-	TRBJ2-1	TGTGCCAGCAGCCAAGATCTGAGCAATGAGCAGTTCTTC	CASSQDLSNEQFF
16	TRBV9	-	TRBD1	TRBJ2-3	TGTGCCAGCAGCGTAGATCTGAGACAGGGGGAAGATACGCAGTATTTT	CASSVDLRQGEDTQYF
12	TRBV7-9	-	-	TRBJ1-6	TGTGCCAGCAGCGGGGACCAAGGACCCCTCCACTTT	CASSGDQGPLHF
15	TRBV15	once	TRBD1	TRBJ2-3	TGTGCCACCAGTGCCGGGACAGGACTCACAGATACGCAGTATTTT	CATSAGTGLTDTQYF
13	TRBV11-2	-	-	TRBJ2-3	TGTGCCAGCAGCTCCACGATTGTCCTTACCCCGTATTTT	CASSSTIVLTPYF
22	TRBV9	-	TRBD2	TRBJ2-2	TGTGCCAGCAGCCCCCGCCCCCCGGGACTAGCGGGGGGGCGCCCAATAGCCGGGGAGCTGTTTTTT	CASSPRPPGLAGGRPIAGELFF
13	TRBV5-5	once	-	TRBJ1-2	TGTGCCAGCGGACGGACAGCTAATAGTGGCTACACCTTC	CASGRTANSGYTF
13	TRBV7-9	-	-	TRBJ1-1	TGTGCCAGCAGCTTTCAGGGGAACACTGAAGCTTTCTTT	CASSFQGNTEAFF
13	TRBV6-5	-	TRBD2	TRBJ2-3	TGTGCCAGCAACCGGGAGGGCCATGATACGCAGTATTTT	CASNREGHDTQYF
15	TRBV4-3	-	TRBD1	TRBJ1-4	TGCGCCAGCAGCCTCCTCAGGACAGGGGATGAAAAACTGTTTTTT	CASSLLRTGDEKLFF
14	TRBV5-1	-	TRBD1	TRBJ1-1	TGCGCCAGCAGCTTGGATCGCAGGGGGACTGAAGCTTTCTTT	CASSLDRRGTEAFF
13	TRBV5-4	-	-	TRBJ2-1	TGTGCCAGCAGCTGGAAATTACAGGGGGGGGAATTCTTC	CASSWKLQGGEFF
16	TRBV6-5	few	-	TRBJ1-6	TGTGCCAGCAGTTACCGTACCGTCTCCAAAAATTCACCCCTCCACTTT	CASSYRTVSKNSPLHF
16	TRBV7-9	-	-	TRBJ1-2	TGTGCCAGCAGCTTAGTTGAGGCAGGACCCACCTATGGCTACACCTTC	CASSLVEAGPTYGYTF
13	TRBV6-1	-	-	TRBJ2-2	TGTGCCAGCAGTGAACAATGGGGCGGGGAGCTGTTTTTT	CASSEQWGGELFF
16	TRBV2	-	TRBD1	TRBJ1-1	TGTGCCAGCAGTGAAGGTCTGACAGGGGTTCGTACTGAAGCTTTCTTT	CASSEGLTGVRTEAFF
14	TRBV5-1	-	-	TRBJ2-5	TGCGCCAGCAGCTTGGTCGGCAGTCAAGAGACCCAGTACTTC	CASSLVGSQETQYF
12	TRBV10-1	-	-	TRBJ1-3	TGCGCCACCACCGGCTCTGGAAACACCATATATTTT	CATTGSGNTIYF
13	TRBV6-6	-	-	TRBJ2-5	TGTGCCAGCAGTTCGGACAGTCCAGAGACCCAGTACTTC	CASSSDSPETQYF
13	TRBV7-2	-	-	TRBJ1-2	TGTGCCAGCAGCTTAGGGGGGGCCCCTGGCTACACCTTC	CASSLGGAPGYTF
14	TRBV29-1	once	-	TRBJ1-2	TGCAGCGTTTCAACTTCAGACAGGAACTATGGCTACACCTTC	CSVSTSDRNYGYTF
14	TRBV19	-	-	TRBJ1-6	TGTGCCAGTAGTTTGGGTTATGAGAATTCACCCCTCCACTTT	CASSLGYENSPLHF
18	TRBV28	-	TRBD1	TRBJ1-5	TGTGCCAGCAGTCCCTTTAATCACAGGGGGCCGAGCAATCAGCCCCAGCATTTT	CASSPFNHRGPSNQPQHF
15	TRBV24-1	-	-	TRBJ1-4	TGTGCCACCAGTGAGGCAGGGGATTCTAATGAAAAACTGTTTTTT	CATSEAGDSNEKLFF
16	TRBV5-1	-	-	TRBJ1-1	TGCGCCAGCAGCTTGATGGGGGGCGCGGGGAACACTGAAGCTTTCTTT	CASSLMGGAGNTEAFF
13	TRBV5-1	-	-	TRBJ1-3	TGCGCCAGCAGCTCCGGGACAGGAAACACCATATATTTT	CASSSGTGNTIYF
14	TRBV6-2/TRBV6-3	-	-	TRBJ2-1	TGTGCCAGCAGTTACGACGGGACCAGAGGTGAGCAGTTCTTC	CASSYDGTRGEQFF
14	TRBV19	-	TRBD1	TRBJ1-5	TGTGCCAGTAGTACGACAGGGGGCCATCAGCCCCAGCATTTT	CASSTTGGHQPQHF
15	TRBV25-1	-	-	TRBJ1-2	TGTGCCAGCAGTGATGCCGACGGGCTTCGGGACGGCTACACCTTC	CASSDADGLRDGYTF
13	TRBV5-1	-	-	TRBJ1-3	TGCGCCAGCTCCCTTCCCTCTGGAAACACCATATATTTT	CASSLPSGNTIYF
13	TRBV10-2	-	-	TRBJ1-2	TGCGCCAGCAGTGACCCCTTTAACTATGGCTACACCTTC	CASSDPFNYGYTF
11	TRBV28	-	-	TRBJ2-1	TGTGCCAGCCAGACTAGGACTGAGCAGTTCTTC	CASQTRTEQFF
16	TRBV5-1	-	TRBD1	TRBJ2-3	TGCGCCAGCAGCTTCAGACAGGGGGCGAGGCCAGATACGCAGTATTTT	CASSFRQGARPDTQYF
14	TRBV19	few	-	TRBJ1-4	TGTGCCAGTAGTATCCCAGGGGTGCCTGAAAAACTGTTTTTT	CASSIPGVPEKLFF
15	TRBV4-1	once	-	TRBJ2-7	TGCGCCAGCAGCCAAGGCTTACCACCTTCCTACGAGCAGTACTTC	CASSQGLPPSYEQYF
16	TRBV19	-	-	TRBJ1-4	TGTGCCAGTACCTTATCATCCCGTACAACTAATGAAAAACTGTTTTTT	CASTLSSRTTNEKLFF
14	TRBV7-2	-	-	TRBJ1-2	TGTGCCAGCAGCCACCCGGGCGGGGGCAGGGGCTACACCTTC	CASSHPGGGRGYTF
15	TRBV19	-	TRBD2	TRBJ2-7	TGTGCCAGTACCCCAAAAGGGTTAGCGGGAGGCGAGCAGTACTTC	CASTPKGLAGGEQYF
15	TRBV11-2	-	-	TRBJ1-5	TGTGCCAGCAGCCCAGGGACATTTCAGGGCCAGCCCCAGCATTTT	CASSPGTFQGQPQHF
16	TRBV7-9	once	-	TRBJ2-1	TGTGCCAGCAGCTTCCCGCCCCTCGGAGCTTACAATGAGCAGTTCTTC	CASSFPPLGAYNEQFF
16	TRBV2	-	-	TRBJ1-6	TGTGCCAGCAGTGAATCCCTGAGCTCCTATAATTCACCCCTCCACTTT	CASSESLSSYNSPLHF
14	TRBV27	-	-	TRBJ2-7	TGTGCCAGCAGTCAAGACGTTACCCCCCGGGAGCAGTACTTC	CASSQDVTPREQYF
13	TRBV5-6	-	-	TRBJ2-1	TGTGCCAGCAGCGCGGACAGCCCGGGAGAGCAGTTCTTC	CASSADSPGEQFF
15	TRBV27	-	-	TRBJ2-1	TGTGCCAGCAGTTTAGGCCGTGGCGGAAAGGATGAGCAGTTCTTC	CASSLGRGGKDEQFF